Shown below are 9 T cell receptor beta chains from a single sample sequenced in a study of T cells in Graves' hyperthyroidism and ophthalmopathy. From RNA transcripts, TCR beta CDR3 regions were amplified. A set of HTBI primers served as the primers for a first-round RT-PCR of the TCR CDR3. TCRdb independently ran MiXCR on the multiplex PCR reads; one entry per CDR3 protein. The sample lists 730,000 or so distinct CDR3 sequences; roughly 20% were seen once. What was sequenced was blood. All receptors come from a woman aged 45-65 years with Graves' hyperthyroidism that later progressed to Graves' ophthalmopathy.

Only a few counts were recorded for this clonotype. The chain couples TRBV2 to TRBJ1-1, with 7 bases matching TRBD1. With 4 bases clipped from V and 1 base from J, the junction kept 9 bases outside the gene matches. In germline, CDR1 is SNHLY, CDR2 FYNNEI. The CDR3 has 16 residues. In DNA form, the CDR3 reads TGTGCCAGCAGTGCCCCACAGGGGCCCACGAACACTGAAGCTTTCTTT. It specifies CASSAPQGPTNTEAFF.

This clonotype was observed at least ten times. The DNA of the CDR3 is TGTGCCAGCAGCTTAGGATATAGGACTAGCGGGGGGGCCGGTACGCAGTATTTT. It specifies CASSLGYRTSGGAGTQYF. The chain combines TRBV11-2 with TRBJ2-3, with TRBD2 matching 15 bases. CDR3 length: 18 residues. V lost 1 base, J lost 8 bases, and 10 bases stayed unmatched. Germline CDR1 reads SGHAT; CDR2 reads FQNNGV.

As to this clonotype: With a much larger clone just one base away, this may be a read error. The genes are TRBV5-8 and TRBJ2-1, with a tentative D call TRBD2 (5 bases). The CDR3 has 11 residues. CDR1 and CDR2 (germline): SGHTS, YDEGEE. With 4 bases removed from V and 8 bases from J, the gap between germline ends came to 7 bases. The CDR3, as DNA: TGTGCCAGCAGCCACGGGGATGAGCAGTTCTTC. It yields the protein CASSHGDEQFF.

The V call is TRBV20-1, the J call TRBJ1-5, with TRBD1 matching over 9 bases. This CDR3 is 15 amino acids long. Looked up from germline, CDR1 is DFQATT and CDR2 is SNEGSKA (reference sequence). V shed 0 bases and J 4 bases; nucleotides not matched to a gene: 4. The CDR3 here is CSARERDRVNQPQHF. In DNA form, the CDR3 reads TGCAGTGCTAGAGAACGGGACAGGGTTAATCAGCCCCAGCATTTT.

This clonotype was found many times. V and J are TRBV6-5 and TRBJ2-1; a possible D gene is TRBD2 (6 bases). Germline-derived CDR1 and CDR2 are MNHEY and SVGAGI. This CDR3 has 20 residues. Trimming took 0 bases from V and 5 from J, leaving 26 bases between them. CDR3 residues: CASSYSIRPRLVGVHNEQFF. CDR3 nucleotides: TGTGCCAGCAGTTACTCGATCCGGCCGCGACTAGTGGGAGTCCACAATGAGCAGTTCTTC.

In this sample, this clonotype turned up a few times. This chain joins TRBV10-3 and TRBJ2-7, with D possibly being TRBD2 (5 bases). The CDR3 sequence is 13 residues long. Germline lookup yields CDR1 ENHRY and CDR2 SYGVKD. V dropped 10 bases and J dropped 2 bases, with 15 bases sitting between them. The CDR3 nucleotides read TGTGCCAGCCATGCGGGCGAGGCCTACGAGCAGTACTTC. Residues: CASHAGEAYEQYF.

This clonotype was seen at least ten times. This rearrangement joins TRBV2 to TRBJ2-3; D perhaps matches TRBD1 (8 bases). The CDR3 contains 19 residues. CDR1 is SNHLY and CDR2 is FYNNEI in the germline V gene. V lost 6 bases and J lost 4, with 29 bases in between. The CDR3, as DNA: TGTGCCAGCAGCCCCAAGTGGTTGCGGGGGAGACAGGGGCCAGATACGCAGTATTTT. As protein: CASSPKWLRGRQGPDTQYF.

The J gene is TRBJ2-3, the V gene TRBV25-1; no firm D call. Germline CDR1 MGHDK, CDR2 SYGVNS. CDR3 size: 15 residues. The ends were cut back, 0 bases at V and 6 bases at J, with 13 bases in the middle. The CDR3 nucleotides are TGTGCCAGCAGTGAATATAGGCTCTCCGGGGATACGCAGTATTTT. Its translation: CASSEYRLSGDTQYF. Complete variable domain (other parts from reference TRBV25-1 and TRBJ2-3): EADIYQTPRYLVIGTGKKITLECSQTMGHDKMYWYQQDPGMELHLIHYSYGVNSTEKGDLSSESTVSRIRTEHFPLTLESARPSHTSQYLCASSEYRLSGDTQYFGPGTRLTVL.

This clonotype was counted at least ten times. The chain links TRBV5-1 to TRBJ1-1; D is possibly TRBD1 (5 bases). Germline V gives CDR1 SGHRS, CDR2 YFSETQ. Trimming shortened V by 1 base and J by 5 bases, and 12 bases separated the two germline ends. The CDR3 is 14 amino acids. The CDR3 loop reads CASSLWGGGTEAFF. CDR3 bases: TGCGCCAGCAGCTTGTGGGGTGGGGGAACTGAAGCTTTCTTT.